Detailed here is one T cell receptor beta chain. Its antigen is as yet unknown. Within the sample, other DNA sequences also encode this same CDR3. The sample comes from a study of cytomegalovirus exposure and HLA in healthy donors. Notes on the study in general: The authors confirmed in vitro that a few CMV-associated chains were specific for CMV antigens. Analyzed later, most CMV-associated TCR beta chains appeared HLA-restricted.

PCR employed 60 Vbeta and 13 Jbeta primers. Clones were sequenced by immunoSEQ multiplex PCR, and TCRdb holds only the in-frame ones, with some missing. The sample table includes some 110,000 clones. J gave up 11 bases and V 2 bases, and 4 bases lay outside the gene matches. The CDR3 is 13 residues long. Germline values: CDR1 MNHNS, CDR2 SASEGT. The sequence was collected from a man in his forties or fifties in good health and CMV-seropositive. The sample taken for sequencing was PBMCs. The chain has TRBV6-1 and TRBJ1-1, with 11 bases lining up with TRBD1. The chain's CDR3 is CASSESGQGAAFF. The CDR3 nucleotides read TGTGCCAGCAGTGAATCAGGACAGGGGGCGGCTTTCTTT.